These 8 T cell receptor beta chains originate from one sample sequenced in a study of CD8 T cells in Susac syndrome. Reverse transcription used roughly 0.45 to 1 ug RNA and random hexamers. TCRdb redid the calling of the immunoSEQ multiplex PCR reads with MiXCR, one entry per CDR3 protein. The data show about 210,000 distinct CDR3 sequences, 95% seen once. The sequencing sample was made of CD4+ T cells from PBMCs. These receptors all come from a human donor with multiple sclerosis.

The chain links TRBV6-6 to TRBJ2-7; 10 bases are a match to TRBD1. V lost 5 bases and J lost 5; bases outside the gene matches: 6. The V gene's germline CDR1 is MNHNY and CDR2 SVGAGI (reference sequence). The CDR3 runs 14 residues. The CDR3 DNA reads as TGTGCCAGCAGTCAATGGGACAGGGGAAACGAGCAGTACTTC. Translating it yields CASSQWDRGNEQYF.

This sequence joins TRBV5-1 and TRBJ1-3, with D hard to call. CDR3 length: 15 residues. The V and J ends lost 0 bases and 6 bases respectively, with 13 bases between them. Germline V gene data show CDR1 as SGHRS and CDR2 as YFSETQ. The DNA of the CDR3 is TGCGCCAGCAGCTTGGCTCCGGGTCCGGAAAACACCATATATTTT. Protein: CASSLAPGPENTIYF.

This clonotype was counted only a few times. The CDR3 DNA follows: TGTGCCTGGAGTGTTGGCCACAATGAGCAGTTCTTC. It encodes CAWSVGHNEQFF. The gene calls are TRBV30 and TRBJ2-1; D gene ambiguous. Per the germline V gene, CDR1 is GTSNPN and CDR2 is SVGIG (reference sequence). This CDR3 spans 12 amino acids. Trimming pared 0 bases from V and 5 bases from J, leaving 5 bases between.

The chain combines TRBV3-1 with TRBJ2-7; 7 nucleotides line up with TRBD2. The V segment lost 3 bases and the J segment 4 bases; nucleotides outside the gene matches: 6. CDR1 and CDR2 from the germline V gene are LGHDT and YNNKEL (reference sequence). CDR3 size: 14 residues. Here the CDR3 reads CASSQSAGVYEQYF. In DNA, the CDR3 is TGTGCCAGCAGCCAGTCGGCGGGGGTTTACGAGCAGTACTTC.

This clonotype occurred once. V usage is TRBV7-8 and J usage is TRBJ2-5, with TRBD2 matching 11 bases. Looked up from germline, CDR1 is SGHVS and CDR2 is FQNEAQ. The CDR3 contains 13 residues. V trimming: 7 bases; J trimming: 2 bases; junction bases outside the gene matches: 0. The CDR3 DNA reads as TGTGCCAGCATAGCGGGGGGGCAAGAGACCCAGTACTTC. It translates to CASIAGGQETQYF.

The count of this clonotype is one. The chain has TRBV2 and TRBJ2-5; 9 bases are shared with TRBD2. The CDR3 has 13 amino acids. Unmatched junction bases numbered 5, after V lost 8 bases and J lost 4 bases. CDR1 and CDR2 from the germline V gene are SNHLY and FYNNEI. CDR3 region: CASQEREAETQYF. CDR3 nucleotides: TGTGCCAGCCAAGAGCGGGAGGCAGAGACCCAGTACTTC.

V is TRBV5-1 and J is TRBJ2-4, with 12 bases identical to TRBD2. CDR1 is SGHRS, CDR2 YFSETQ, per germline. Trimming cost V 0 bases and J 1 base; bases outside gene matches: 8. The CDR3 has 19 residues. The CDR3 reads CASSLDPSGRASAKNIQYF. DNA of the CDR3: TGCGCCAGCAGCTTGGATCCTAGCGGGAGGGCCTCGGCCAAAAACATTCAGTACTTC.

This chain uses TRBV6-2 or TRBV6-3 with TRBJ1-6, with no clear D. V was cut by 7 bases and J by 9 bases, with 10 bases left in between. The CDR3 has 12 residues. Germline V gives CDR1 MNHEY, CDR2 SVGEGT. DNA of the CDR3: TGTGCCAGCAACCAAGGGAGTTCACCCCTCCACTTT. Encoded protein: CASNQGSSPLHF.